This T cell receptor (beta chain) was retrieved from a study of blood T cell repertoires in COVID-19. Across the study: Collection of acute and convalescent COVID-19 samples took place in the United States, Italy and Spain. Sources were T cells, B-cell-depleted T cells, or PBMCs; the material itself was cDNA or gDNA.

In the original workflow: How many nucleated cells were present was estimated from reference gene primer amplification. Generated by immunoSEQ multiplex PCR, the TCRdb table keeps only in-frame clones and is missing some. The V and J calls and clone size come from that table; D and trimming were worked out from the DNA. This repertoire shows approximately 290,000 clones, 75% to 90% found once; its top ten account for approximately 0.84%. CDR3 size: 14 residues. Trimming removed 4 bases from V and 2 bases from J; junction bases left unmatched: 2. The germline V gene has CDR1 SGHRS and CDR2 YFSETQ. Specimen: peripheral blood. The chain joins TRBV5-1 to TRBJ2-5, with 10 bases matching TRBD1. The sequence derives from a man younger than 45 with acute or convalescent COVID-19. The CDR3 loop reads CASSRGQGQETQYF. The CDR3 DNA sequence: TGCGCCAGCAGCCGGGGACAGGGGCAAGAGACCCAGTACTTC.